These 29 T cell receptor beta chains were sequenced from one sample in a study of blood T cell repertoires in COVID-19. The method was immunoSEQ multiplex PCR; TCRdb's version includes in-frame clones alone and lacks a portion of them. Found here are around 250,000 clones, under 85% of them singletons; the top ten hold about 1.9%. The sequenced sample was peripheral blood. The origin of the receptors is a young man who had recovered from COVID-19.

This chain links TRBV14 with TRBJ2-6; D unresolved. The germline V gene encodes CDR1 SGHDN and CDR2 FVKESK. Trimming stripped 0 bases from V and 3 bases from J, with 12 bases between. The CDR3 covers 17 residues. The CDR3 spells CASSQEAGARGANVLTF. The CDR3 coding sequence is TGTGCCAGCAGCCAAGAGGCAGGTGCCCGTGGGGCCAACGTCCTGACTTTC.

This chain links TRBV3-1 (or the pseudogene TRBV3-2) with TRBJ1-4; D may be TRBD1 (5 bases). This CDR3 spans 13 amino acids. Germline V lookup: CDR1 LGHDT, CDR2 YNNKEL (reference sequence). V shed 11 bases and J shed 4 bases, with 14 bases lying between them. This CDR3 reads CAAGQGVNEKLFF. Here the CDR3 DNA reads TGTGCCGCCGGTCAGGGCGTTAATGAAAAACTGTTTTTT.

The chain is built from TRBV7-8 and TRBJ1-6; perhaps TRBD1 as D (6 bases). The CDR3 contains 15 residues. From germline, CDR1 is SGHVS and CDR2 FQNEAQ. The V end was cut by 5 bases, the J end by 7 bases, with 15 bases between. In DNA, the CDR3 is TGTGCCAGCAGCCATAGGACAGACGCAAATTCACCCCTCCACTTT. Its translation is CASSHRTDANSPLHF.

The chain carries TRBV3-1 (or the pseudogene TRBV3-2) and TRBJ1-2, with 11 bases identical to TRBD1. Per the germline V gene, CDR1 is LGHDT and CDR2 is YNNKEL (reference sequence). CDR3 length: 16 residues. After removal of 0 bases from V and 7 bases from J, the junction contained 7 bases not matched to a gene. CDR3 protein: CASSQDVGQGARGYTF. The CDR3 bases are TGTGCCAGCAGCCAAGATGTCGGACAGGGGGCGCGTGGCTACACCTTC.

A few counts support this clone. This sequence joins TRBV6-4 and TRBJ1-1; D unclear. The germline V gene has CDR1 MRHNA and CDR2 SNTAGT. This CDR3 is built from 15 residues. The ends were cut back, 8 bases at V and 6 bases at J, with 22 bases in the middle. The CDR3 DNA is TGTGCCAGCTCCTCGGCCCCCGGGAGTGGGTCTGAAGCTTTCTTT. Amino acid sequence: CASSSAPGSGSEAFF.

The rearrangement links TRBV5-1 to TRBJ1-3, with 7 bases identical to TRBD1. Germline CDR1 is SGHRS and CDR2 is YFSETQ. With 4 bases clipped from V and 2 bases from J, the junction kept 6 bases outside the gene matches. The CDR3 is 15 residues long. CDR3 sequence reads: CASSVNRGAGNTIYF. CDR3 DNA sequence: TGCGCCAGCAGCGTTAACAGGGGTGCTGGAAACACCATATATTTT.

J is TRBJ2-1 and V is TRBV2; maybe TRBD1 (6 bases). CDR1 is SNHLY and CDR2 is FYNNEI in the germline V gene. Trimming left V 6 bases short and J 2 bases short, with 11 bases between. The CDR3 is 14 amino acids. CDR3 sequence: CASRKGDTYNEQFF. In DNA form, the CDR3 reads TGTGCCAGCAGAAAGGGGGACACCTACAATGAGCAGTTCTTC.

The V gene is TRBV2, the J gene TRBJ2-7; D remains ambiguous. Trimming cost V 7 bases and J 3 bases, with 13 bases left between them. CDR1 is SNHLY and CDR2 is FYNNEI in the germline V gene. The CDR3 has 13 amino acids. CDR3 coding DNA: TGTGCCAGCACTGCGAAATTGCGCTACGAGCAGTACTTC. Its translation is CASTAKLRYEQYF.

The chain combines TRBV5-4 with TRBJ1-3; possibly TRBD1 for D (6 bases). In germline, CDR1 is SGHNT, CDR2 YYREEE (reference sequence). Trimming stripped 0 bases from V and 6 bases from J, with 10 bases between. The CDR3 contains 14 residues. The CDR3 spells CASSLGQGKNTIYF. The CDR3 DNA follows: TGTGCCAGCAGCTTGGGGCAGGGGAAAAACACCATATATTTT.

Here the CDR3 DNA reads TGTGCCAGCAGCTCCGGGACAGATAGCAATCAGCCCCAGCATTTT. Residues: CASSSGTDSNQPQHF. The J gene is TRBJ1-5, the V gene TRBV7-9, with 7 bases identical to TRBD1. The CDR3 has 15 amino acids. V lost 4 bases, J lost 0 bases, and 3 bases stayed unmatched. The germline V gene has CDR1 SEHNR and CDR2 FQNEAQ (reference sequence).

V and J are TRBV6-5 and TRBJ2-1, with 12 bases matching TRBD2. The J segment lost 3 bases and the V segment lost 7 bases, leaving 4 bases of the junction unmatched. The germline gives CDR1 MNHEY, CDR2 SVGAGI. CDR3 size: 15 residues. The CDR3 DNA reads as TGTGCCAGCATGGGACTAGCGGGTTACTACAATGAGCAGTTCTTC. Translated, it gives CASMGLAGYYNEQFF.

This clone turned up a few times. V usage is TRBV7-9 and J usage is TRBJ2-5; D unresolved. The germline V and J ends were trimmed by 8 bases and 9 bases, with 19 bases remaining between them. This CDR3 comprises 13 residues. The V gene's germline CDR1 is SEHNR and CDR2 FQNEAQ (reference sequence). CDR3 protein: CASEKAGPGPQYF. The CDR3 coding sequence is TGTGCCAGCGAAAAAGCAGGCCCTGGGCCCCAGTACTTC.

The chain carries TRBV5-6 and TRBJ2-5, with a tentative D call TRBD2 (7 bases). V lost 5 bases and J 2 bases, leaving 16 bases between the germline ends. CDR1 and CDR2 from the germline V gene are SGHDT and YYEEEE. The CDR3 spans 15 residues. CDR3 in DNA: TGTGCCAGCAGGCCCGGGGGGCGGGCTCAAGAGACCCAGTACTTC. The encoded protein is CASRPGGRAQETQYF.

This chain connects TRBV10-1 to TRBJ2-2; possibly TRBD1 for D (6 bases). Per germline, CDR1 WNHNN and CDR2 SYGVQD (reference sequence). CDR3 length: 15 amino acids. Trimming removed 0 bases at V and 5 bases at J, with 10 bases between. The DNA for the CDR3 is TGCGCCAGCAGTGAGTCGCCAACAGGGACCGGGGAGCTGTTTTTT. This sequence encodes CASSESPTGTGELFF.

This clone was seen many times. The genes are TRBV14 and TRBJ2-5; TRBD1 matches 7 bases. This CDR3 is built from 14 residues. CDR1 is SGHDN and CDR2 is FVKESK in the germline V gene. V shed 4 bases and J 2 bases; nucleotides not matched to a gene: 4. CDR3 loop: CASSPRTGQETQYF. CDR3 in DNA: TGTGCCAGCAGCCCCAGGACAGGACAAGAGACCCAGTACTTC.

This chain links TRBV10-3 with TRBJ1-4; 7 bases line up with TRBD1. V trimming: 10 bases; J trimming: 5 bases; junction bases outside the gene matches: 10. Germline values: CDR1 ENHRY, CDR2 SYGVKD. The CDR3 has 14 residues. DNA for the CDR3: TGTGCCACCTCAGAGGGACAGCTGAATGAAAAACTGTTTTTT. It is translated as CATSEGQLNEKLFF.

The chain uses TRBV6-5 and TRBJ2-3; D gene ambiguous. Germline-derived CDR1 and CDR2 are MNHEY and SVGAGI. CDR3 length: 12 amino acids. V lost 5 bases and J 6 bases, leaving 9 bases between the germline ends. The CDR3 protein is CASSPVLDTQYF. The CDR3 DNA sequence: TGTGCCAGCAGTCCGGTATTGGATACGCAGTATTTT.

This rearrangement joins TRBV27 to TRBJ2-1; TRBD1 matches 7 bases. Per the germline V gene, CDR1 is MNHEY and CDR2 is SMNVEV (reference sequence). The CDR3 sequence is 14 residues long. The trim removed 2 bases at V and 8 bases at J, leaving 6 bases unmatched. This chain's CDR3 is CASSLSRGMDEQFF. The DNA of the CDR3 is TGTGCCAGCAGTTTAAGCAGGGGGATGGATGAGCAGTTCTTC.

The sample holds a few counts of this clone. The rearrangement links TRBV2 to TRBJ1-6; 10 bases agree with TRBD1. The CDR3 extends over 18 amino acids. Germline values: CDR1 SNHLY, CDR2 FYNNEI. Germline trimming cut 8 bases from V and 7 bases from J; bases unmatched to any gene: 17. CDR3 coding DNA: TGTGCCAGCCAAGACCGGGACAGGGGTCCTTTTAACAATTCACCCCTCCACTTT. This sequence encodes CASQDRDRGPFNNSPLHF.

V usage is TRBV6-2 or TRBV6-3 and J usage is TRBJ2-7, with a possible D match to TRBD1 (5 bases). Per the germline V gene, CDR1 is MNHEY and CDR2 is SVGEGT. V shed 0 bases and J shed 4 bases, with 10 bases lying between them. The CDR3 is 14 amino acids. The CDR3 sequence is CASSYSTREYEQYV. The CDR3 DNA follows: TGTGCCAGCAGTTACTCGACCAGGGAATACGAGCAGTACGTC.

The chain has TRBV6-5 and TRBJ1-5; maybe TRBD1 (6 bases). Germline assignment: CDR1 MNHEY and CDR2 SVGAGI. Trimming removed 7 bases at V and 3 bases at J, with 13 bases between. The CDR3 loop spans 14 amino acids. As DNA, the CDR3 is TGTGCCAGCATTAAGGACAGCCTCAATCAGCCCCAGCATTTT. Amino acid sequence: CASIKDSLNQPQHF.

This chain uses TRBV2 with TRBJ1-2, with a tentative D call TRBD1 (6 bases). Germline V gene data show CDR1 as SNHLY and CDR2 as FYNNEI. CDR3 length: 13 residues. Between the trimmed V and J ends, which lost 7 bases and 1 base, there was a span of 10 bases. The DNA of the CDR3 is TGTGCCAGCAAGGCGGACAGTAACTATGGCTACACCTTC. Its protein is CASKADSNYGYTF.

The chain is built from TRBV5-1 and TRBJ2-3; TRBD2 is a possible D gene (6 bases). Trimming removed 3 bases from V and 4 bases from J, with 12 bases in between. CDR1 and CDR2 from the germline V gene are SGHRS and YFSETQ. The CDR3 sequence is 14 residues long. CDR3 coding DNA: TGCGCCAGCAGCTGGAACGGGGGTTCAGATACGCAGTATTTT. Protein product: CASSWNGGSDTQYF.

The rearrangement joins TRBV19 to TRBJ1-5; D possibly corresponds to TRBD1 (5 bases). This CDR3 has 14 residues. Germline CDR1 is LNHDA and CDR2 is SQIVND (reference sequence). Trimming removed 8 bases at V and 11 bases at J, with 22 bases between. Written as DNA, the CDR3 is TGTGCCAGTCGACAGCGAACAGTTCTTGGGTCCCAGCATTTT. It codes for CASRQRTVLGSQHF. Together with reference TRBV19 and TRBJ1-5, the CDR3 gives the full variable domain: DGGITQSPKYLFRKEGQNVTLSCEQNLNHDAMYWYRQDPGQGLRLIYYSQIVNDFQKGDIAEGYSVSREKKESFPLTVTSAQKNPTAFYLCASRQRTVLGSQHFGDGTRLSIL.

The CDR3 DNA reads TGCGCCAGCAGCCTAACATCGACCCCTAGGGGAAACACCATATATTTT. Its protein product is CASSLTSTPRGNTIYF. The V call is TRBV4-1, the J call TRBJ1-3; D is unclear. The CDR3 has 16 residues. The V end lost 4 bases, the J end lost 4 bases, and 17 bases lay between the germline ends. The germline CDR1 and CDR2 sequences are MGHRA and YSYEKL.

The rearrangement joins TRBV29-1 to TRBJ2-5; D gene ambiguous. Trimming took off 4 bases at V and 3 bases at J, with 15 bases between the two ends. The germline V gene has CDR1 SQVTM and CDR2 ANQGSEA. The CDR3 totals 14 residues. CDR3 DNA sequence: TGCAGCGTTGGTCGGCGCCCCCGGGAAGAGACCCAGTACTTC. It encodes CSVGRRPREETQYF.

This sequence joins TRBV5-1 and TRBJ1-1; D gene unclear. Trimming shortened V by 5 bases and J by 1 base, and 15 bases separated the two germline ends. The CDR3 sequence is 15 residues long. Germline CDR1 is SGHRS and CDR2 is YFSETQ. CDR3 protein: CASSSTWASNTEAFF. CDR3 nucleotide sequence: TGCGCCAGCAGTTCCACTTGGGCTTCGAACACTGAAGCTTTCTTT.

This clone occurred once. This CDR3 reads CASSRDREETQYF. The CDR3 nucleotides are TGTGCCAGCAGTCGGGACAGGGAGGAGACCCAGTACTTC. The chain joins TRBV5-8 to TRBJ2-5, with 9 nucleotides matching TRBD1. The CDR3 is 13 amino acids. Germline values: CDR1 SGHTS, CDR2 YDEGEE. The V and J ends lost 5 bases and 5 bases, in that order; junction bases with no gene match: 4.

J is TRBJ2-1 and V is TRBV5-6, with 10 nucleotides matching TRBD2. V lost 2 bases and J lost 8; bases outside the gene matches: 13. Germline CDR1 is SGHDT and CDR2 is YYEEEE. The length of the CDR3 is 17 residues. The CDR3 DNA reads as TGTGCCAGCAGCTTCGCCCCCGGGACTAGCGTTGGACATGAGCAGTTCTTC. Encoded protein: CASSFAPGTSVGHEQFF.